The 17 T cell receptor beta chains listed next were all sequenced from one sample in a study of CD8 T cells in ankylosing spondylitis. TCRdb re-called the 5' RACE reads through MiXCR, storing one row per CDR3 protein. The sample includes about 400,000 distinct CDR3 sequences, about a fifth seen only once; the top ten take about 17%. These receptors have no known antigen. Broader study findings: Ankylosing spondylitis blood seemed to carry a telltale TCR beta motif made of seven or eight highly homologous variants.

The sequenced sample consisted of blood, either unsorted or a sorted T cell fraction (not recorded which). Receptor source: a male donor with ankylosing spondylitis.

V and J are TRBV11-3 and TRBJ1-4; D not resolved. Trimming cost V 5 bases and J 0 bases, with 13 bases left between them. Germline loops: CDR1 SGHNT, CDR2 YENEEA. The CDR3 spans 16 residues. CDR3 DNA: TGTGCCAGCAGCCCCGGGAGGAGGGCAACTAATGAAAAACTGTTTTTT. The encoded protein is CASSPGRRATNEKLFF.

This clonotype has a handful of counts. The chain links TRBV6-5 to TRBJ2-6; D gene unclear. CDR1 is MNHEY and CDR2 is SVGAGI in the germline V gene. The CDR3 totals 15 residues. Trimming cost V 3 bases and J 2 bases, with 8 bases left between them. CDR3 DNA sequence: TGTGCCAGCAGTTATCGTTCGACTGGGGCCAACGTCCTGACTTTC. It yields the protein CASSYRSTGANVLTF.

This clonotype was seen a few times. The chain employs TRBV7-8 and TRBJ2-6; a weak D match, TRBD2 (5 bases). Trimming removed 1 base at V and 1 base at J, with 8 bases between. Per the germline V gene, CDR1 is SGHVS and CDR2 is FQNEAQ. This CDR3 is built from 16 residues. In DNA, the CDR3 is TGTGCCAGCAGCTTAGATCGGGGTTCTGGGGCCAACGTCCTGACTTTC. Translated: CASSLDRGSGANVLTF.

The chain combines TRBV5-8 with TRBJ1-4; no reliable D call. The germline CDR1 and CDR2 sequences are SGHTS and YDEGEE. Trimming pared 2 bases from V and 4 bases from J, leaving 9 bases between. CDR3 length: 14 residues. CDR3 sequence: CASSFGRINEKLFF. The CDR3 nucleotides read TGTGCCAGCAGCTTCGGACGGATTAATGAAAAACTGTTTTTT.

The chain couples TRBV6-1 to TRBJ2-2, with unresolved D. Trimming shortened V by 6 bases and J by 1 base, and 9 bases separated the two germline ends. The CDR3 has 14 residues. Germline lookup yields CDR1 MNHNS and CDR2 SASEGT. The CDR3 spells CASSKSRNTGELFF. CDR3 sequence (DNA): TGTGCCAGCAGCAAAAGCAGGAACACCGGGGAGCTGTTTTTT.

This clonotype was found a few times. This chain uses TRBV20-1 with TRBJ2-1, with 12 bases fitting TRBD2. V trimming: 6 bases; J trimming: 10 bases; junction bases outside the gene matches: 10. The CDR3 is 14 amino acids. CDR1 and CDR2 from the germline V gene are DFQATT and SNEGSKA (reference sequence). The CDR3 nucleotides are TGCAGTGCGCCCGAGGGACTAGCGGGCCTAGAGCAGTTCTTC. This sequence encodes CSAPEGLAGLEQFF.

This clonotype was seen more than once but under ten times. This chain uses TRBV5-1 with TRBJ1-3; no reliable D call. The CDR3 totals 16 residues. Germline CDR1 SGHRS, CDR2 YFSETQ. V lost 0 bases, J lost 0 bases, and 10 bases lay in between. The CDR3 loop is CASSLGTPRSGNTIYF. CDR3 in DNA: TGCGCCAGCAGCTTGGGAACTCCCCGCTCTGGAAACACCATATATTTT.

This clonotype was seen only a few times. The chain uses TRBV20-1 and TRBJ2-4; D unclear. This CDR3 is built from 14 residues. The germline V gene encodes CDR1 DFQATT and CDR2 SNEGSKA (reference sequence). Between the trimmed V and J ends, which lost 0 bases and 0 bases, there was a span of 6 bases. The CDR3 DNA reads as TGCAGTGCTAGAGAACAACTAGCCAAAAACATTCAGTACTTC. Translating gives CSAREQLAKNIQYF.

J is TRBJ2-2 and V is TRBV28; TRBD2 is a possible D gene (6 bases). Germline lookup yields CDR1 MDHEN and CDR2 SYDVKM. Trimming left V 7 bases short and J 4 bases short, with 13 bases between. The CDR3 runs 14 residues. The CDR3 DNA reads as TGTGCCAGCACTGCAGGGAGGAGCACCGGGGAGCTGTTTTTT. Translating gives CASTAGRSTGELFF.

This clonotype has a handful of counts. CDR3 in amino acids: CASYRGGRSYNEQFF. The CDR3 DNA follows: TGTGCCAGCTACCGGGGGGGTCGTAGCTACAATGAGCAGTTCTTC. This chain connects TRBV28 to TRBJ2-1, with 8 bases lining up with TRBD2. The CDR3 totals 15 residues. V was clipped by 8 bases and J by 3 bases; unmatched bases: 9. Germline values: CDR1 MDHEN, CDR2 SYDVKM. Full variable domain (rest looked up from reference TRBV28 and TRBJ2-1): DVKVTQSSRYLVKRTGEKVFLECVQDMDHENMFWYRQDPGLGLRLIYFSYDVKMKEKGDIPEGYSVSREKKERFSLILESASTNQTSMYLCASYRGGRSYNEQFFGPGTRLTVL.

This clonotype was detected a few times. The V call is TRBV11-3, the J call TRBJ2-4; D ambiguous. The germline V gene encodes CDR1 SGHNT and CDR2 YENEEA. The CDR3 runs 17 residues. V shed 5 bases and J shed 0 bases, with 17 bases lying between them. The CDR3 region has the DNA TGTGCCAGCAGCATGGACGCGGCGGCCGTAGCCAAAAACATTCAGTACTTC. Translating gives CASSMDAAAVAKNIQYF.

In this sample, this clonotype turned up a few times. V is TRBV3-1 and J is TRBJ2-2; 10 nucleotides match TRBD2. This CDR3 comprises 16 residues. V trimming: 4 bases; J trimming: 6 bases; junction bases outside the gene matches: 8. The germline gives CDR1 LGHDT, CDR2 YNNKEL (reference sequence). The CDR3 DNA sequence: TGTGCCAGCAGCCCTTTGATAGCGGGAGGTCCCGGGGAGCTGTTTTTT. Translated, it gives CASSPLIAGGPGELFF.

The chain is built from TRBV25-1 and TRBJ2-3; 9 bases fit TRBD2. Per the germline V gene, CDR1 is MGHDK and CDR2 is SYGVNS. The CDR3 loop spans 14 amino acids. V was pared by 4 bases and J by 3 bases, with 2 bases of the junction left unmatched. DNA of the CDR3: TGTGCCAGCAGTGTTAGCGGGAGAACAGATACGCAGTATTTT. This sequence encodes CASSVSGRTDTQYF.

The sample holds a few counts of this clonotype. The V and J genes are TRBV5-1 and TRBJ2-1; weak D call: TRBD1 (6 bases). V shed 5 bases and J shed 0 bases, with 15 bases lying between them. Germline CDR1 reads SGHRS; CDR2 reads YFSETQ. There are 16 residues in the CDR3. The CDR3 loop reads CASSRRDILSYNEQFF. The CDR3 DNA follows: TGCGCCAGCAGTCGCCGGGACATCCTCTCCTACAATGAGCAGTTCTTC.

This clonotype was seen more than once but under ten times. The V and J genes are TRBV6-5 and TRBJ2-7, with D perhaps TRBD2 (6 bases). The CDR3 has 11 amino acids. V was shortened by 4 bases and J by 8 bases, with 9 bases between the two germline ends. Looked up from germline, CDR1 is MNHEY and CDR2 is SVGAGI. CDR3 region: CASSSGTQQYF. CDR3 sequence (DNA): TGTGCCAGCAGTTCCGGGACTCAGCAGTACTTC.

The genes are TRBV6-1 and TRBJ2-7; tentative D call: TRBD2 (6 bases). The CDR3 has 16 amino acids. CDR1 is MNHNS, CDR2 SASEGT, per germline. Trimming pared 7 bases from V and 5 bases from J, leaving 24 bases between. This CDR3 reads CASTPWRRGGANEQYF. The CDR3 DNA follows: TGTGCCAGCACCCCTTGGCGGAGGGGTGGCGCAAACGAGCAGTACTTC.

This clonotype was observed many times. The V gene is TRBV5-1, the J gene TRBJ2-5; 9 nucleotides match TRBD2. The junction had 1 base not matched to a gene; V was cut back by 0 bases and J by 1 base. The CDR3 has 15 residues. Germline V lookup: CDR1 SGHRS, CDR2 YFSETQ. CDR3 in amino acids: CASSLASGTQETQYF. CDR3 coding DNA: TGCGCCAGCAGCTTGGCTAGCGGGACCCAAGAGACCCAGTACTTC.